Included here is one TCR beta chain sequence, with context. This clone's antigen is unknown. Base qualities are not provided; no much larger clone lies one nucleotide away. TCRbeta CDR3 regions were amplified from genomic DNA by means of the immunoSEQ Assay, a bias-controlled multiplex PCR. As for how the authors treated the data: Within the assay, amplification of reference gene primers was used to estimate how many nucleated cells each sample contained. Sequence reads were collapsed and filtered to measure the absolute abundance of every unique TCRbeta CDR3 rearrangement. For each sample, productive Simpson clonality was calculated as the square root of Simpson's diversity index over productive rearrangements. In TCRdb, the immuneACCESS table is reduced to in-frame sequences with V and J assigned. These tables do not hold every clone; where another copy was compared, an unresolved V gene accounts for under half, and the others remain unexplained. V and J calls and clone size are given by that table; D and trimming were obtained from the DNA. The sample table records 200,000 to 250,000 clones; 82% of these occur just once. The ten top clones hold roughly 15% of the sample.

The sample belongs to a study of blood T cell repertoires in COVID-19 (dated by TCRdb to 2018 to 2021). The study in broad terms: The collaborator samples originated in the United States, Italy and Spain and spanned the acute and convalescent phases of COVID-19. The prospective study material was composed of cDNA or gDNA derived from T cells, B-cell-depleted T cells, or PBMCs. Deeply sampled blood TCRbeta repertoires from subjects exposed to, actively infected with, or recovered from COVID-19 were included in the dataset. The repertoires were released in a freely available public database intended as a resource for research on the immune response to SARS-CoV-2. The samples were drawn from the first 160 participants of the ongoing ImmuneRACE study and from more than 1,000 subjects provided by 6 global collaborators. Sample metadata almost always included a de-identified subject ID, COVID-19 status, age in years and sex. Where available, HLA class I and class II types were obtained from metadata supplied by the sample provider rather than from assay-based typing. Study-level results and caveats: The quantity of clinical and demographic metadata differed by source and by participant and was supplied without curation.

Participants in the prospective study were aged about 18 to 89 years, lived in about two dozen United States geographic areas, and enrolled through a virtual design. In the prospective study, cohorts were assigned on the basis of participant-reported clinical history obtained from a screening survey and a study questionnaire. ImmuneRACE Cohort 3 recovered participants were defined by two consecutive negative NP/OP PCR tests, healthcare professional clearance, or symptom resolution. Mobile phlebotomists in the prospective study collected whole blood, serum and a nasopharyngeal or oropharyngeal swab from every participant. Additional blood draws and questionnaires over a 2-month period could optionally be provided by prospective study participants. Blood samples from the prospective study were shipped frozen or at room temperature prior to DNA extraction. From the germline V gene, CDR1 is ENHRY and CDR2 is SYGVKD. Including the terminal cysteine and phenylalanine, the CDR3 comprises 15 residues. CDR3 DNA only is kept here, 45 bases in frame from base 1. V is clipped by 4 bases and J by 2 bases, and the sequence between their germline boundaries is 9 bases long.

The sequence was obtained from a man aged 35 to 55 who had recovered from COVID-19. Sequenced material: PBMCs or T cells enriched from blood (not recorded which). The chain links TRBV10-3 with TRBJ1-6; TRBD1 is a weak D gene call, 6 bases matching. Here the CDR3 is given as CAISGSGAYNSPLHF. DNA sequence: TGTGCCATCAGTGGATCAGGGGCCTATAATTCACCCCTCCACTTT.